Following are 18 T cell receptor beta chains from one sample sequenced in a study of cytomegalovirus exposure and HLA in healthy donors (TCRdb year 2017). The library was built by means of the immunoSEQ multiplex PCR assay. For the multiplex PCR, a mixture combining 60 forward primers for TCR Vbeta segments and 13 reverse primers for TCR Jbeta segments was used. The clones in this table, taken by TCRdb from immuneACCESS, are in-frame only. Not every clone is retained; where verified, under half of the shortfall comes from an unresolved V gene, and the cause of the rest is unknown. The sample data list around 100,000 clones, and 65% to 80% of these were observed just once. 5.2% of the sample lies in the top ten. The sample consisted of PBMCs. All receptors come from a female donor in good health and CMV-seropositive.

The J gene is TRBJ2-7, the V gene TRBV5-6; 8 positions agree with TRBD1. J lost 2 bases, V lost 3 bases, and 10 bases had no gene match. The CDR3 is 16 amino acids. Germline CDR1 reads SGHDT; CDR2 reads YYEEEE. The DNA for the CDR3 is TGTGCCAGCAGCTCCACCCCCAGGGGGCCCACCTACGAGCAGTACTTC. It is translated as CASSSTPRGPTYEQYF.

This chain connects TRBV16 to TRBJ1-2; no firm D call. Germline CDR1 is KGHSY and CDR2 is FQNENV. Trimming stripped 0 bases from V and 0 bases from J, with 8 bases between. There are 15 residues in the CDR3. The CDR3, as DNA: TGTGCCAGCAGCCAATCTCAGGTTACTAACTATGGCTACACCTTC. As protein: CASSQSQVTNYGYTF. The full variable domain, rest sourced from reference TRBV16 and TRBJ1-2, is GEEVAQTPKHLVRGEGQKAKLYCAPIKGHSYVFWYQQVLKNEFKFLISFQNENVFDETGMPKERFSAKCLPNSPCSLEIQATKLEDSAVYFCASSQSQVTNYGYTFGSGTRLTVV.

This sequence joins TRBV7-3 and TRBJ2-7; D is ambiguous. V shed 1 base and J shed 4 bases, with 14 bases lying between them. This CDR3 spans 15 amino acids. The germline V gene has CDR1 SGHTA and CDR2 FQGTGA. DNA of the CDR3: TGTGCCAGCAGCTTAATGGCACAGTCTGGATACGAGCAGTACTTC. This encodes CASSLMAQSGYEQYF.

This chain connects TRBV6-5 to TRBJ1-3, with 8 bases fitting TRBD1. The CDR3 has 14 residues. CDR1 MNHEY and CDR2 SVGAGI come from the germline V gene. V lost 4 bases and J lost 2; bases outside the gene matches: 1. The CDR3 protein is CASSWTGTGNTIYF. In nucleotides, the CDR3 is TGTGCCAGCAGTTGGACAGGGACTGGAAACACCATATATTTT.

Turning to this clone: The sample contains more than one DNA sequence encoding this CDR3. This sequence joins TRBV9 and TRBJ2-3, with TRBD1 as a possible D gene (6 bases). Germline CDR1 reads SGDLS; CDR2 reads YYNGEE. This CDR3 spans 14 amino acids. Trimming cost V 3 bases and J 1 base, with 9 bases left between them. CDR3 sequence (DNA): TGTGCCAGCAGCGCACGGACAGGCACAGATACGCAGTATTTT. It translates to CASSARTGTDTQYF.

V usage is TRBV5-1 and J usage is TRBJ1-1, with 9 bases lining up with TRBD1. The CDR3 is 13 residues long. V lost 5 bases and J lost 7; bases outside the gene matches: 6. From germline, CDR1 is SGHRS and CDR2 YFSETQ. CDR3 DNA sequence: TGCGCCAGCAGTAGGGACAGGGATAATGAAGCTTTCTTT. Its translation: CASSRDRDNEAFF. The variable domain in full, with the rest retrieved from reference TRBV5-1 and TRBJ1-1, is KAGVTQTPRYLIKTRGQQVTLSCSPISGHRSVSWYQQTPGQGLQFLFEYFSETQRNKGNFPGRFSGRQFSNSRSEMNVSTLELGDSALYLCASSRDRDNEAFFGQGTRLTVV.

V and J are TRBV5-4 and TRBJ2-1; D remains ambiguous. V was shortened by 0 bases and J by 0 bases, with 10 bases between the two germline ends. The CDR3 consists of 16 residues. Looked up from germline, CDR1 is SGHNT and CDR2 is YYREEE (reference sequence). CDR3 in DNA: TGTGCCAGCAGCTTGGGACTCCCGAGCTCCTACAATGAGCAGTTCTTC. Amino acids: CASSLGLPSSYNEQFF. Full variable domain (rest looked up from reference TRBV5-4 and TRBJ2-1): ETGVTQSPTHLIKTRGQQVTLRCSSQSGHNTVSWYQQALGQGPQFIFQYYREEENGRGNFPPRFSGLQFPNYSSELNVNALELDDSALYLCASSLGLPSSYNEQFFGPGTRLTVL.

The rearrangement links TRBV13 to TRBJ2-7; TRBD2 agrees at 11 bases. The V gene's germline CDR1 is PRHDT and CDR2 FYEKMQ (reference sequence). V shed 0 bases and J 3 bases; nucleotides not matched to a gene: 4. The CDR3 runs to 16 residues. CDR3: CASSLGLAGVGYEQYF. CDR3 in DNA: TGTGCCAGCAGCTTAGGACTAGCGGGAGTAGGCTACGAGCAGTACTTC.

This rearrangement joins TRBV19 to TRBJ2-3; D might be TRBD2 (5 bases). Germline assignment: CDR1 LNHDA and CDR2 SQIVND (reference sequence). V was clipped by 6 bases and J by 0 bases, with 10 bases between them. CDR3 length: 14 amino acids. The CDR3 region is CASSKRSSTDTQYF. CDR3 DNA sequence: TGTGCCAGTAGCAAGCGGAGTAGCACAGATACGCAGTATTTT.

This clone was recorded once. The gene calls are TRBV28 and TRBJ2-1; TRBD1 might be the D (6 bases). This CDR3 spans 16 amino acids. V lost 2 bases and J lost 3, with 14 bases in between. Germline V gene data show CDR1 as MDHEN and CDR2 as SYDVKM. CDR3 residues: CASSLPGTKGYNEQFF. The CDR3 DNA sequence: TGTGCCAGCAGTTTACCCGGGACAAAGGGCTACAATGAGCAGTTCTTC.

The chain uses TRBV6-5 and TRBJ1-4; TRBD1 aligns across 8 bases. With V trimmed by 5 bases and J by 5 bases, 7 bases remained unmatched. The CDR3 has 15 residues. The germline gives CDR1 MNHEY, CDR2 SVGAGI. CDR3 sequence reads: CASSPWTGPNEKLFF. CDR3 nucleotides: TGTGCCAGCAGTCCTTGGACAGGGCCGAATGAAAAACTGTTTTTT.

The chain couples TRBV6-5 to TRBJ1-2; tentative D call: TRBD1 (6 bases). Trimming shortened V by 8 bases and J by 4 bases, and 20 bases separated the two germline ends. This CDR3 region has 15 residues. CDR1 is MNHEY and CDR2 is SVGAGI in the germline V gene. CDR3 coding DNA: TGTGCCAGCGCCTGGACAGAGAGAAGGTTCTATGGCTACACCTTC. It encodes CASAWTERRFYGYTF.

This clone came up once. The J gene is TRBJ2-7, the V gene TRBV9; possibly TRBD2 for D (7 bases). The V end lost 3 bases, the J end lost 6 bases, and 19 bases lay between the germline ends. Germline V gives CDR1 SGDLS, CDR2 YYNGEE. CDR3 length: 15 residues. The CDR3 reads CASSGGGYQVSEQYF. The CDR3 DNA is TGTGCCAGCAGCGGGGGGGGCTATCAAGTAAGCGAGCAGTACTTC.

The genes are TRBV10-3 and TRBJ2-1, with TRBD2 identical over 7 bases. Trimming removed 6 bases from V and 6 bases from J; junction bases left unmatched: 11. The CDR3 contains 15 residues. Per germline, CDR1 ENHRY and CDR2 SYGVKD. CDR3 amino acids: CAIRGVAGPTNEQFF. The CDR3 DNA follows: TGTGCCATCAGGGGAGTAGCGGGCCCCACCAATGAGCAGTTCTTC.

This clone was detected once. CDR3 region: CASSRSLDRFASKYF. The DNA of the CDR3 is TGTGCCAGCTCACGGTCACTGGACAGGTTTGCTAGCAAGTACTTC. The rearrangement uses TRBV18 and TRBJ2-7; 7 bases line up with TRBD1. The CDR3 loop spans 15 amino acids. V lost 4 bases, J lost 11 bases, and 17 bases stayed unmatched. The germline V gene encodes CDR1 KGHSH and CDR2 LQKENI.

This chain uses TRBV19 with TRBJ1-2; 7 bases are a match to TRBD1. This CDR3 has 15 amino acids. The J segment lost 2 bases and the V segment lost 5 bases, leaving 8 bases of the junction unmatched. CDR1 and CDR2 from the germline V gene are LNHDA and SQIVND (reference sequence). This CDR3 reads CASSSRDSANYGYTF. The CDR3 DNA sequence: TGTGCCAGTAGTTCCCGGGACAGCGCCAACTATGGCTACACCTTC.

V is TRBV28 and J is TRBJ1-2, with D tentatively TRBD1 (5 bases). Trimming cost V 7 bases and J 0 bases, with 15 bases left between them. Per germline, CDR1 MDHEN and CDR2 SYDVKM. The CDR3 contains 15 residues. CDR3 region: CASTPVQGANYGYTF. The CDR3 DNA reads TGTGCCAGCACCCCGGTGCAGGGTGCTAACTATGGCTACACCTTC.

This clone was picked up one time. An end of the junction does not agree with germline; a read error may underlie this. The chain uses TRBV2 and TRBJ2-1; 12 bases match TRBD2. This CDR3 has 15 amino acids. In germline, CDR1 is SNHLY, CDR2 FYNNEI. The CDR3 DNA sequence: TGTGCCACCAGTGGAGGACTAGCGGGACGGGATGAGCAGTTCTTC. Translation gives CATSGGLAGRDEQFF.